This T cell receptor beta chain derives from a study of Tregs in tolerant kidney transplant recipients. The wider study: Related graft donors supplied nonmyeloablative bone marrow transplants, and mixed chimerism was transient. The study, taken as a whole, reports: Expanding Tregs on activated donor B cells appeared to best identify donor-specific TCRbeta clones.

The germline V gene encodes CDR1 GTSNPN and CDR2 SVGIG (reference sequence). The CDR3 covers 13 residues. V lost 2 bases to trimming and J lost 5 bases; unmatched junction nucleotides: 2. As for this clone: The antigen remains unidentified. Read sequence stops 3 residues before the CDR3 end, and the germline J gene provides the missing end.

The table came from immunoSEQ multiplex PCR; TCRdb's copy has only in-frame clones and leaves some out. The specimen's table records some 52,000 clones. This receptor was identified in a human donor who received a combined kidney and bone marrow transplant. This specimen was CD4+ T cells from blood, taken before the transplant. The V call is TRBV30, the J call TRBJ2-5; TRBD1 matches at 10 bases. CDR3 DNA, as far as it was read: TGTGCCTGGAGTCCGACAGGGGGCGAGACC. Its translation is CAWSPTGGET. The full CDR3 protein is CAWSPTGGETQYF.